One and the same sample provided the 25 T cell receptor beta chains below, sequenced in a study of Ad26.COV2.S vaccination and SARS-CoV-2 variants. As for treatment: 19 received Ad26.COV2.S at low or high dose, single or two shots; about 5 received placebo; per-sample allocation not given. Sampling occurred on day 63 after the first vaccine or placebo injection. Measured with immunoSEQ multiplex PCR; TCRdb has only the in-frame clones, and not every one. The table includes about 350,000 clones, over 75% detected once. The sequences come from peripheral blood, collected in a trial of Ad26.COV2.S vaccine versus placebo. The receptor set was obtained from a person aged 18-60 years who received the Ad26.COV2.S COVID-19 vaccine or a placebo.

The chain has TRBV10-3 and TRBJ2-5; D might be TRBD2 (5 bases). CDR1 and CDR2 from the germline V gene are ENHRY and SYGVKD. Trimming cost V 6 bases and J 1 base, with 9 bases left between them. The CDR3 spans 13 residues. The CDR3 loop is CAISRDLQETQYF. The DNA of the CDR3 is TGTGCCATCAGCCGGGATCTCCAAGAGACCCAGTACTTC.

CDR3 sequence (DNA): TGTGCCAGCAGTTCTCCTTCTGGACTCTATGGCTACACCTTC. Translation: CASSSPSGLYGYTF. This chain links TRBV27 with TRBJ1-2; D is undetermined. Trimming left V 4 bases short and J 4 bases short, with 13 bases between. The CDR3 is made up of 14 amino acids. Germline values: CDR1 MNHEY, CDR2 SMNVEV (reference sequence).

The CDR3: CASSIGATRYNEQFF. CDR3 DNA: TGTGCCAGTAGTATAGGGGCCACGCGGTACAATGAGCAGTTCTTC. The V call is TRBV19, the J call TRBJ2-1; D not resolved. This CDR3 contains 15 residues. V was pared by 1 base and J by 4 bases, with 11 bases between. CDR1 and CDR2 from the germline V gene are LNHDA and SQIVND (reference sequence).

This clone has just a few counts. The V call is TRBV27, the J call TRBJ1-5; 7 bases map to TRBD1. Trimming took 4 bases from V and 2 from J; bases not matched to a gene: 5. The CDR3 contains 15 residues. Germline V CDR1 and CDR2: MNHEY, SMNVEV (reference sequence). The DNA for the CDR3 is TGTGCCAGCAGTTCGACAGGGTCAGGCAATCAGCCCCAGCATTTT. As protein: CASSSTGSGNQPQHF.

The chain joins TRBV15 to TRBJ1-1; D remains ambiguous. Germline lookup yields CDR1 LNHNV and CDR2 YYDKDF (reference sequence). The CDR3 sequence is 13 residues long. V lost 2 bases and J 1 base, leaving 5 bases between the germline ends. The CDR3 region has the DNA TGTGCCACCAGCAGAAGAGCGAACACTGAAGCTTTCTTT. Its translation is CATSRRANTEAFF.

This clone was detected ten times or more. The chain employs TRBV24-1 and TRBJ2-2; D ambiguous. This CDR3 spans 15 amino acids. The V end lost 3 bases, the J end lost 2 bases, and 9 bases lay between the germline ends. Germline assignment: CDR1 KGHDR and CDR2 SFDVKD. The CDR3 coding sequence is TGTGCCACCAGTGATAGAGTGGGTAACACCGGGGAGCTGTTTTTT. This translates into CATSDRVGNTGELFF.

The J gene is TRBJ2-5, the V gene TRBV18; D may match TRBD1 or TRBD2 (5 bases each). Trimming removed 3 bases at V and 5 bases at J, with 7 bases between. The CDR3 loop spans 12 amino acids. Germline loops: CDR1 KGHSH, CDR2 LQKENI. As DNA, the CDR3 is TGTGCCAGCTCACCGGGACCGGAGACCCAGTACTTC. As protein: CASSPGPETQYF.

There are a few counts of this clone. This chain connects TRBV4-1 to TRBJ1-2; D might be TRBD1 (5 bases). The CDR3 contains 16 residues. V was shortened by 1 base and J by 4 bases, with 16 bases between the two germline ends. Germline values: CDR1 MGHRA, CDR2 YSYEKL. Here the CDR3 reads CASSQAPGTVLYGYTF. In DNA form, the CDR3 reads TGCGCCAGCAGCCAAGCCCCCGGGACGGTTCTCTATGGCTACACCTTC.

This clone occurred a few times. The V and J genes are TRBV30 and TRBJ1-1; D is uncertain. This CDR3 is built from 16 residues. CDR1 and CDR2 from the germline V gene are GTSNPN and SVGIG (reference sequence). With 2 bases removed from V and 2 bases from J, the gap between germline ends came to 18 bases. CDR3 bases: TGTGCCTGGAGTTACGGGTTTGGTCAGATTAACACTGAAGCTTTCTTT. Protein: CAWSYGFGQINTEAFF.

The J gene is TRBJ2-6, the V gene TRBV5-6, with unresolved D. The CDR3 is 14 residues long. CDR1 SGHDT and CDR2 YYEEEE come from the germline V gene. Trimming removed 4 bases at V and 1 base at J, with 6 bases between. The CDR3 spells CASSGLSGANVLTF. CDR3 bases: TGTGCCAGCAGCGGGCTGTCTGGGGCCAACGTCCTGACTTTC.

This chain connects TRBV28 to TRBJ2-7; TRBD2 agrees at 10 bases. Germline V gene data show CDR1 as MDHEN and CDR2 as SYDVKM. After removal of 4 bases from V and 0 bases from J, the junction contained 3 bases not matched to a gene. This CDR3 is built from 15 residues. This CDR3 is CASSSLAGGSYEQYF. The CDR3 DNA sequence: TGTGCCAGCAGTTCATTAGCGGGGGGCTCCTACGAGCAGTACTTC.

V usage is TRBV7-8 and J usage is TRBJ2-7, with TRBD2 identical over 13 bases. V lost 4 bases to trimming and J lost 4 bases; unmatched junction nucleotides: 4. This CDR3 has 15 residues. Germline CDR1 reads SGHVS; CDR2 reads FQNEAQ. CDR3 protein: CASSYTSGGGYEQYF. CDR3 in DNA: TGTGCCAGCAGCTATACTAGCGGGGGGGGTTACGAGCAGTACTTC. Full variable domain (missing parts from reference TRBV7-8 and TRBJ2-7): GAGVSQSPRYKVAKRGQDVALRCDPISGHVSLFWYQQALGQGPEFLTYFQNEAQLDKSGLPSDRFFAERPEGSVSTLKIQRTQQEDSAVYLCASSYTSGGGYEQYFGPGTRLTVT.

The chain is built from TRBV3-1 (or the pseudogene TRBV3-2) and TRBJ2-1; 11 bases fit TRBD1. The ends lost 4 bases at V and 3 bases at J; junction bases unmatched: 5. CDR1 LGHDT and CDR2 YNNKEL come from the germline V gene (reference sequence). The CDR3 extends over 16 amino acids. The CDR3 is CASSRPGTGGYNEQFF. The CDR3 DNA reads as TGTGCCAGCAGCCGCCCCGGGACAGGGGGCTACAATGAGCAGTTCTTC.

This clone was recorded once. The rearrangement links TRBV19 to TRBJ1-1; 9 bases line up with TRBD1. V lost 6 bases to trimming and J lost 1 base; unmatched junction nucleotides: 6. The CDR3 is 15 amino acids. Germline V gives CDR1 LNHDA, CDR2 SQIVND (reference sequence). The CDR3 DNA reads TGTGCCAGTAGGACCACAGGGGGCCAGAACACTGAAGCTTTCTTT. It encodes CASRTTGGQNTEAFF.

The chain links TRBV4-1 to TRBJ2-7; maybe TRBD2 (5 bases). Germline V gives CDR1 MGHRA, CDR2 YSYEKL. V dropped 1 base and J dropped 4 bases, with 11 bases sitting between them. This CDR3 spans 14 amino acids. The CDR3 sequence: CASSQVKGEYEQYF. The DNA of the CDR3 is TGCGCCAGCAGCCAAGTTAAGGGAGAATACGAGCAGTACTTC.

This clone was counted a few times. The rearrangement joins TRBV3-1 (or the pseudogene TRBV3-2) to TRBJ1-5, with D unclear. CDR3 length: 13 amino acids. From germline, CDR1 is LGHDT and CDR2 YNNKEL (reference sequence). The germline V and J ends were trimmed by 0 bases and 5 bases, with 5 bases remaining between them. CDR3: CASSQDRDQPQHF. CDR3 bases: TGTGCCAGCAGCCAAGATAGGGATCAGCCCCAGCATTTT.

This chain links TRBV30 with TRBJ2-1, with D possibly matching TRBD1 (5 bases). This CDR3 spans 12 amino acids. V lost 3 bases and J 10 bases, leaving 13 bases between the germline ends. CDR1 and CDR2 from the germline V gene are GTSNPN and SVGIG (reference sequence). The CDR3 sequence is CAWRGLPEEQFF. The CDR3 DNA sequence: TGTGCCTGGAGGGGGCTCCCCGAGGAGCAGTTCTTC.

The J gene is TRBJ1-4, the V gene TRBV9; the match to TRBD1 covers 12 bases. The junction had 7 bases not matched to a gene; V was cut back by 3 bases and J by 13 bases. Germline CDR1 SGDLS, CDR2 YYNGEE. This CDR3 region has 14 residues. The CDR3 loop is CASSAGQGAERLFF. Written as DNA, the CDR3 is TGTGCCAGCAGCGCGGGACAGGGGGCTGAGAGACTGTTTTTT.

This chain links TRBV7-9 with TRBJ2-1; 7 nucleotides line up with TRBD1. The CDR3 is made up of 17 amino acids. V was clipped by 5 bases and J by 5 bases; unmatched bases: 15. CDR1 is SEHNR, CDR2 FQNEAQ, per germline (reference sequence). The CDR3 here is CASSPTDRAKGNNEQFF. DNA of the CDR3: TGTGCCAGCAGCCCAACCGACAGGGCTAAGGGGAACAATGAGCAGTTCTTC.

This chain connects TRBV5-6 to TRBJ2-1; no definite D call. V was cut by 1 base and J by 2 bases, with 13 bases left in between. Germline values: CDR1 SGHDT, CDR2 YYEEEE. The CDR3 has 16 residues. CDR3: CASSLTGYLPYNEQFF. DNA of the CDR3: TGTGCCAGCAGCTTGACTGGTTACCTACCCTACAATGAGCAGTTCTTC.

The V and J genes are TRBV6-6 and TRBJ1-4; the match to TRBD1 covers 7 bases. The CDR3 has 14 amino acids. Per germline, CDR1 MNHNY and CDR2 SVGAGI (reference sequence). V dropped 2 bases and J dropped 8; count of bases not matched to a gene: 5. CDR3 DNA sequence: TGTGCCAGCAGTTACGGGGCAGGGGGGGAAAAACTGTTTTTT. It specifies CASSYGAGGEKLFF.

The chain carries TRBV6-5 and TRBJ1-2; D call uncertain. This CDR3 comprises 15 residues. With 7 bases removed from V and 0 bases from J, the gap between germline ends came to 15 bases. Germline assignment: CDR1 MNHEY and CDR2 SVGAGI. This chain's CDR3 is CASTKEGTANYGYTF. The CDR3 coding sequence is TGTGCCAGCACCAAAGAGGGTACGGCTAACTATGGCTACACCTTC.

In its sample, this clone was seen many times. The chain couples TRBV5-4 to TRBJ1-6, with a weak D call TRBD1 (6 bases). CDR1 and CDR2 from the germline V gene are SGHNT and YYREEE (reference sequence). The CDR3 consists of 14 residues. Trimming shortened V by 5 bases and J by 8 bases, and 14 bases separated the two germline ends. For the CDR3, the DNA is TGTGCCAGCAGTGAACAGGGAAGTTATTCACCCCTCCACTTT. It codes for CASSEQGSYSPLHF.

The rearrangement links TRBV18 to TRBJ2-3; D may be TRBD2 (7 bases). The CDR3 sequence is 15 residues long. The germline CDR1 and CDR2 sequences are KGHSH and LQKENI. Trimming cost V 3 bases and J 7 bases, with 17 bases left between them. The CDR3 DNA is TGTGCCAGCTCACCTACAGGGACTACGGCATATACGCAGTATTTT. This gives the protein CASSPTGTTAYTQYF.

This clone was seen once. This chain uses TRBV28 with TRBJ2-7; D is possibly TRBD2 (5 bases). Trimming stripped 3 bases from V and 10 bases from J, with 10 bases between. There are 11 residues in the CDR3. CDR1 is MDHEN and CDR2 is SYDVKM in the germline V gene. CDR3 loop: CASSLEREQYF. The CDR3 DNA sequence: TGTGCCAGCAGTTTGGAACGGGAACAGTACTTC.